This T cell receptor (beta chain) was obtained from a study of a mutant IDH1 vaccine in newly diagnosed glioma. As for the study in general: Sex among treated patients split about 60% male, about 40% female; mean age was around 40 years.

The sample's time point: week 47, end of study. Topical imiquimod accompanied each vaccine dose, which consisted of 300 ug of mutant IDH1 20-mer peptide. The V gene lost 6 bases and the J gene lost 0 bases, with 12 bases spanning the gap. Germline-derived CDR1 and CDR2 are SGHRS and YFSETQ. The CDR3 sequence is 14 residues long. To note about this clone: Antigen: not known.

TCRdb's copy holds only in-frame clones and misses some; the assay was immunoSEQ multiplex PCR. This table holds tens of thousands of clones, approximately 89% found once. Sequenced material: PBMCs, taken from a glioma patient whose treatment included an IDH1 peptide vaccine. The chain is built from TRBV5-1 and TRBJ1-2; the D is unclear. The TCR comes from a man aged 35 to 55 with glioma. The CDR3 loop is CASNADGTNYGYTF. Here the CDR3 DNA reads TGCGCCAGCAACGCCGACGGAACTAACTATGGCTACACCTTC.